This entry lists 22 T cell receptor beta chains sequenced from one sample in a study of cytomegalovirus exposure and HLA in healthy donors. Use of 60 Vbeta and 13 Jbeta primers characterized the PCR. Clones were read by immunoSEQ multiplex PCR, and TCRdb kept only the in-frame ones, dropping some. The sample lists some 150,000 clones; over 65% were seen once. Sequencing used PBMCs. These receptors originate from a female donor in good health and CMV-seronegative.

There are a few counts of this clone. The J gene is TRBJ2-7, the V gene TRBV28, with D tentatively TRBD2 (5 bases). V dropped 4 bases and J dropped 0 bases, with 22 bases sitting between them. CDR1 and CDR2 (germline): MDHEN, SYDVKM. The CDR3 consists of 18 residues. In DNA form, the CDR3 reads TGTGCCAGCAGTTCCGTTACACTCCCAGGACTGTACTCCTACGAGCAGTACTTC. The encoded protein is CASSSVTLPGLYSYEQYF.

This chain joins TRBV18 and TRBJ2-4, with 7 bases aligning to TRBD1. Trimming at V came to 2 bases and at J to 2 bases, leaving 3 bases not matched to a gene. The CDR3 has 15 amino acids. CDR1 and CDR2 from the germline V gene are KGHSH and LQKENI. CDR3 region: CASSPDRVTKNIQYF. The DNA of the CDR3 is TGTGCCAGCTCACCAGACAGGGTGACCAAAAACATTCAGTACTTC.

In its sample, this clone was seen once. This chain links TRBV14 with TRBJ2-7; D gene unclear. Between the trimmed V and J ends, which lost 5 bases and 6 bases, there was a span of 11 bases. Germline V lookup: CDR1 SGHDN, CDR2 FVKESK. The CDR3 length is 12 residues. The CDR3 bases are TGTGCCAGCAGCGCCCATGGCGGCGAGCAGTACTTC. Translated: CASSAHGGEQYF.

The genes are TRBV7-2 and TRBJ2-1; D unresolved. Trimming took off 4 bases at V and 11 bases at J, with 15 bases between the two ends. CDR1 and CDR2 from the germline V gene are SGHTA and FQGNSA. CDR3 length equals 13 residues. CDR3 amino acids: CASSSPPARQQFF. CDR3 DNA sequence: TGTGCCAGCAGCTCACCACCGGCGCGGCAGCAGTTCTTC.

The chain joins TRBV7-9 to TRBJ2-7; D perhaps matches TRBD1 (5 bases). Germline CDR1 reads SEHNR; CDR2 reads FQNEAQ (reference sequence). CDR3 length: 14 residues. Trimming left V 1 base short and J 4 bases short, with 11 bases between. The CDR3: CASSLVPGLYEQYF. The CDR3 coding sequence is TGTGCCAGCAGCTTAGTCCCAGGGTTGTACGAGCAGTACTTC.

This clone was detected a few times. The chain is built from TRBV2 and TRBJ2-5; 9 bases are shared with TRBD1. V trimming: 6 bases; J trimming: 5 bases; junction bases outside the gene matches: 10. Looked up from germline, CDR1 is SNHLY and CDR2 is FYNNEI. This CDR3 has 15 residues. The CDR3 sequence: CASRPGTGKYETQYF. The DNA of the CDR3 is TGTGCCAGCAGACCCGGGACAGGGAAGTACGAGACCCAGTACTTC.

The sample holds a few counts of this clone. This rearrangement joins TRBV11-2 to TRBJ2-5; 11 bases are shared with TRBD1. This CDR3 spans 18 amino acids. J gave up 4 bases and V 0 bases, and 10 bases lay outside the gene matches. Germline CDR1 SGHAT, CDR2 FQNNGV. The CDR3 nucleotides read TGTGCCAGCAGCTTAGATCTAGGGACAGGGGGTCTACGAGAGACCCAGTACTTC. Translated, it gives CASSLDLGTGGLRETQYF.

The CDR3 spells CASSPGTGGRVEQFF. In DNA form, the CDR3 reads TGTGCCAGCAGCCCCGGGACAGGGGGTAGGGTTGAGCAGTTCTTC. V and J are TRBV7-9 and TRBJ2-1; TRBD1 agrees at 11 bases. This CDR3 region has 15 residues. V lost 5 bases to trimming and J lost 9 bases; unmatched junction nucleotides: 9. From germline, CDR1 is SEHNR and CDR2 FQNEAQ (reference sequence). Combining the CDR3 with reference TRBV7-9 and TRBJ2-1 gives the whole variable domain DTGVSQNPRHKITKRGQNVTFRCDPISEHNRLYWYRQTLGQGPEFLTYFQNEAQLEKSRLLSDRFSAERPKGSFSTLEIQRTEQGDSAMYLCASSPGTGGRVEQFFGPGTRLTVL.

The chain combines TRBV7-9 with TRBJ2-5; the match to TRBD1 covers 9 bases. Germline assignment: CDR1 SEHNR and CDR2 FQNEAQ (reference sequence). This CDR3 is 15 amino acids long. V lost 1 base, J lost 4 bases, and 4 bases stayed unmatched. Written as DNA, the CDR3 is TGTGCCAGCAGCTTAGGGGACAGGGAGCGAGAGACCCAGTACTTC. Translated, it gives CASSLGDRERETQYF.

This clone appeared a few times. The rearrangement uses TRBV7-9 and TRBJ2-5, with unresolved D. Germline values: CDR1 SEHNR, CDR2 FQNEAQ (reference sequence). Deletions cut 1 base from V and 7 bases from J, with 13 bases between. CDR3 length equals 14 residues. The CDR3 spells CASSLEAGLSTQYF. In DNA form, the CDR3 reads TGTGCCAGCAGCTTAGAAGCAGGCCTTTCGACCCAGTACTTC.

The gene calls are TRBV28 and TRBJ1-4; D unresolved. CDR1 and CDR2 from the germline V gene are MDHEN and SYDVKM. This CDR3 comprises 13 residues. The V end lost 6 bases, the J end lost 3 bases, and 8 bases lay between the germline ends. The CDR3 DNA reads as TGTGCCAGCAGGGGGAGCTCTAATGAAAAACTGTTTTTT. Amino acid sequence: CASRGSSNEKLFF. Filled out from reference TRBV28 and TRBJ1-4, the complete variable domain reads DVKVTQSSRYLVKRTGEKVFLECVQDMDHENMFWYRQDPGLGLRLIYFSYDVKMKEKGDIPEGYSVSREKKERFSLILESASTNQTSMYLCASRGSSNEKLFFGSGTQLSVL.

The genes are TRBV30 and TRBJ2-3, with unresolved D. CDR1 GTSNPN and CDR2 SVGIG come from the germline V gene (reference sequence). This CDR3 is built from 11 residues. V gave up 4 bases and J gave up 10 bases, with 12 bases separating them. The CDR3 nucleotides read TGTGCCTGGACCCACTCCGCCTCGCAGTATTTT. Translation gives CAWTHSASQYF.

The chain couples TRBV9 to TRBJ1-5; tentative D call: TRBD1 (6 bases). This CDR3 is 15 amino acids long. Trimming took 3 bases from V and 6 from J, leaving 16 bases between them. The germline V gene encodes CDR1 SGDLS and CDR2 YYNGEE. This CDR3 is CASSALGGAGQPQHF. CDR3 DNA: TGTGCCAGCAGCGCCCTTGGGGGGGCTGGTCAGCCCCAGCATTTT.

CDR3 amino acids: CASSRKQGGGQPQHF. The CDR3 DNA reads TGTGCCAGTAGTCGAAAACAGGGTGGAGGTCAGCCCCAGCATTTT. V usage is TRBV19 and J usage is TRBJ1-5; TRBD1 might be the D (6 bases). Germline V gene lookup returns CDR1 LNHDA and CDR2 SQIVND (reference sequence). The V end lost 5 bases, the J end lost 6 bases, and 17 bases lay between the germline ends. CDR3 length: 15 amino acids. The entire variable domain, with the rest obtained from reference TRBV19 and TRBJ1-5, is as follows: DGGITQSPKYLFRKEGQNVTLSCEQNLNHDAMYWYRQDPGQGLRLIYYSQIVNDFQKGDIAEGYSVSREKKESFPLTVTSAQKNPTAFYLCASSRKQGGGQPQHFGDGTRLSIL.

V gene TRBV6-5 combines with J gene TRBJ1-1; TRBD1 matches at 7 bases. The CDR3 is 16 residues long. Trimming cost V 0 bases and J 1 base; bases outside gene matches: 5. CDR1 and CDR2 (germline): MNHEY, SVGAGI. CDR3 loop: CASSYSRGLGNTEAFF. The CDR3 bases are TGTGCCAGCAGTTACTCGAGGGGGCTTGGGAACACTGAAGCTTTCTTT.

This clone is a singleton in its sample. This chain uses TRBV18 with TRBJ2-7; 7 nucleotides align to TRBD1. After removal of 6 bases from V and 5 bases from J, the junction contained 13 bases not matched to a gene. Germline CDR1 and CDR2: KGHSH and LQKENI. The CDR3 loop spans 15 amino acids. In DNA form, the CDR3 reads TGTGCCAGCTCCCCGCTACGGGACAGCCGCCACGAGCAGTACTTC. It is translated as CASSPLRDSRHEQYF. Combining the CDR3 with reference TRBV18 and TRBJ2-7 gives the whole variable domain NAGVMQNPRHLVRRRGQEARLRCSPMKGHSHVYWYRQLPEEGLKFMVYLQKENIIDESGMPKERFSAEFPKEGPSILRIQQVVRGDSAAYFCASSPLRDSRHEQYFGPGTRLTVT.

The chain combines TRBV11-3 with TRBJ2-5; D uncertain. Trimming removed 1 base at V and 1 base at J, with 10 bases between. Germline CDR1 is SGHNT and CDR2 is YENEEA. The CDR3 is made up of 15 amino acids. CDR3 bases: TGTGCCAGCAGCTTAGTCGTGTCCTCCCAAGAGACCCAGTACTTC. Encoded protein: CASSLVVSSQETQYF.

The rearrangement uses TRBV7-9 and TRBJ2-1, with a weak D call TRBD2 (6 bases). CDR3 length equals 13 residues. The V gene lost 5 bases and the J gene lost 6 bases, with 11 bases spanning the gap. In germline, CDR1 is SEHNR, CDR2 FQNEAQ (reference sequence). CDR3 in DNA: TGTGCCAGCAGCCCAAGGAGGGGCAATGAGCAGTTCTTC. Its protein product is CASSPRRGNEQFF. The whole variable domain, remainder taken from reference TRBV7-9 and TRBJ2-1, is DTGVSQNPRHKITKRGQNVTFRCDPISEHNRLYWYRQTLGQGPEFLTYFQNEAQLEKSRLLSDRFSAERPKGSFSTLEIQRTEQGDSAMYLCASSPRRGNEQFFGPGTRLTVL.

This clone was found once. The V gene is TRBV30, the J gene TRBJ1-4, with D possibly being TRBD1 (6 bases). Trimming removed 2 bases from V and 4 bases from J, with 11 bases in between. In germline, CDR1 is GTSNPN, CDR2 SVGIG (reference sequence). The CDR3 consists of 14 residues. The CDR3 spells CAWSLGANNEKLFF. The CDR3 region has the DNA TGTGCCTGGAGTTTGGGGGCCAATAATGAAAAACTGTTTTTT.

V usage is TRBV18 and J usage is TRBJ1-1; D not certain. Germline V CDR1 and CDR2: KGHSH, LQKENI. The CDR3 is 15 residues long. Deletions cut 0 bases from V and 0 bases from J, with 8 bases between. CDR3 region: CASSPPTTVNTEAFF. In DNA, the CDR3 is TGTGCCAGCTCACCACCCACGACTGTGAACACTGAAGCTTTCTTT.

In the case of this clone: The junction differs from germline at one of its ends, possibly a read error. The CDR3 here is CASNSSGGTSSCEQYF. The CDR3 nucleotides are TGTGCCAGCAATAGTAGCGGTGGGACTAGCTCCTGCGAGCAGTACTTC. The genes are TRBV6-8 and TRBJ2-7; 9 bases line up with TRBD2. Germline CDR1 MNHGY, CDR2 SAAAGT. This CDR3 region has 16 residues.

The chain recombines TRBV11-2 with TRBJ2-5; maybe TRBD1 (5 bases). V lost 8 bases to trimming and J lost 1 base, with 11 bases between them. Germline CDR1 and CDR2: SGHAT and FQNNGV. This CDR3 comprises 13 residues. CDR3 coding DNA: TGTGCCAGCCGGACATCTCGCCAAGAGACCCAGTACTTC. Translating it yields CASRTSRQETQYF.